This TCR beta chain was profiled in a study of cytomegalovirus exposure and HLA in healthy donors. This CDR3 comprises 13 residues. Deletions cut 7 bases from V and 4 bases from J, with 12 bases between. Germline V lookup: CDR1 MNHNS, CDR2 SASEGT. This clone was counted only a few times. PCR used 60 Vbeta primers and 13 Jbeta primers. Profiled with immunoSEQ multiplex PCR; TCRdb holds only in-frame clones, not every one. This table holds about 110,000 clones, around 70% found once. Sequencing input: PBMCs. The rearrangement joins TRBV6-1 to TRBJ2-3, with a possible D match to TRBD1 (5 bases). The TCR comes from a woman in her 70s in good health and CMV-seropositive. The CDR3 DNA reads as TGTGCCAGCATGAAGGGGATCTCAGATACGCAGTATTTT. It is translated as CASMKGISDTQYF.